These 4 T cell receptor beta chains were sequenced from one sample in a study of cytomegalovirus exposure and HLA in healthy donors (dated by TCRdb to the late 2010s). Libraries were built with the immunoSEQ multiplex PCR assay. For the multiplex PCR, a mixture combining 60 forward primers for TCR Vbeta segments and 13 reverse primers for TCR Jbeta segments was used. Entries here come from immuneACCESS through TCRdb and include only in-frame sequences with V and J called. Some clones fail to appear in such tables; in the studies checked, an unresolved V gene covers under half of the shortfall, and the cause of the remainder is unknown. Here the sample has roughly 86,000 clones; roughly 79% occur a single time. The top ten hold approximately 5.7% of the sample. Sequencing used PBMCs. Receptors originate from a female donor in good health and CMV-seronegative.

In this sample, this clone turned up a few times. The chain combines TRBV6-5 with TRBJ2-3; 8 bases match TRBD1. Trimming cost V 6 bases and J 7 bases; bases outside gene matches: 9. Germline loops: CDR1 MNHEY, CDR2 SVGAGI. The length of the CDR3 is 14 residues. This CDR3 reads CASSPGTGPYTQYF. The CDR3 region has the DNA TGTGCCAGCAGCCCTGGGACAGGTCCGTATACGCAGTATTTT.

This clone occurred once. The chain recombines TRBV5-5 with TRBJ1-1; 9 nucleotides match TRBD1. J gave up 1 base and V 2 bases, and 3 bases lay outside the gene matches. The CDR3 is made up of 15 amino acids. Per germline, CDR1 SGHKS and CDR2 YYEKEE (reference sequence). The CDR3 region is CASSFRQGENTEAFF. DNA for the CDR3: TGTGCCAGCAGCTTTCGACAGGGGGAGAACACTGAAGCTTTCTTT.

This chain links TRBV7-9 with TRBJ1-4; 9 bases fit TRBD1. V was pared by 5 bases and J by 8 bases, with 6 bases of the junction left unmatched. This CDR3 spans 14 amino acids. Per the germline V gene, CDR1 is SEHNR and CDR2 is FQNEAQ (reference sequence). The CDR3: CASSAGQGNEKLFF. The CDR3 DNA reads TGTGCCAGCAGCGCGGGACAGGGCAACGAAAAACTGTTTTTT.

The chain recombines TRBV28 with TRBJ2-5; 8 bases agree with TRBD1. The assigned J gene may be wrong: the sequence end matches TRBJ2-7 better. Germline V gene data show CDR1 as MDHEN and CDR2 as SYDVKM. The CDR3 extends over 16 amino acids. For the CDR3, the DNA is TGTGCCAGCAGTCCGTCACTATTGGACAGGGACTACGAGCAGTACTTC. It is translated as CASSPSLLDRDYEQYF.